This T cell receptor (beta chain) originates from a study of blood T cell repertoires in COVID-19 (dated by TCRdb to 2018 to 2021). For the study in its entirety: Collaborator samples came from the United States, Italy and Spain and covered acute and convalescent phases of COVID-19. Where available, HLA class I and class II types were taken from metadata supplied by the sample provider and were not determined by assay-based typing. Subjects who had been exposed to COVID-19, were actively infected with it, or had recovered from it provided the deeply sampled blood TCRbeta repertoires that made up the dataset. The sample metadata nearly always contained a de-identified subject ID, COVID-19 status, age in years and sex. The repertoires were made available in a free public database intended to serve as a resource for research on the immune response to SARS-CoV-2. The prospective study material was composed of cDNA or gDNA derived from T cells, B-cell-depleted T cells, or PBMCs. The samples were drawn from the first 160 participants of the ongoing ImmuneRACE study and from 1,254 subjects provided by 6 global collaborators. Study-wide findings and limitations: Clinical and demographic metadata were provided uncurated, with the amount varying by source and participant.

With respect to this clone: Its antigen remains unidentified. No much larger clonotype is one base removed from it; base qualities were not supplied.

Collaborating institutions collected whole blood in K2EDTA tubes following their own protocols. For TCRbeta analysis, collaborators shipped samples as frozen whole blood, isolated PBMCs, or DNA extracted from either of those sample types. TCRbeta CDR3 regions were amplified from genomic DNA by means of the immunoSEQ Assay, a bias-controlled multiplex PCR. The paper's data handling went like this. The number of nucleated cells in each sample was estimated from the amplification of reference gene primers within the assay. To quantify the absolute abundance of each unique TCRbeta CDR3 rearrangement, sequence reads were collapsed and filtered. For each sample, productive Simpson clonality was calculated by taking the square root of Simpson's diversity index across productive rearrangements. The immuneACCESS repertoire file appears here via TCRdb, limited to in-frame rearrangements. These files lack a portion of the clones; in checked studies, under half of the deficit traces to unresolved V genes, and the cause of the others is not known. V and J calls plus clone size are reproduced from that table; the DNA served to infer D and trimming. Present in this sample are fewer than 200,000 clones, about 85% of which were seen just once. The ten largest clones take up 3.3% of the sample.

Including cysteine and phenylalanine, the CDR3 has 13 amino acids. The retained sequence is limited to the CDR3, 39 bases, with the frame set at the first base. Trimming removed 3 bases from V and 3 bases from J, leaving 6 bases between the germline ends. Taken from the germline V gene (reference sequence), the CDR1 and CDR2 loops are LNHDA and SQIVND. This clonotype originated in a human donor with acute or convalescent COVID-19. The donor label of this sample is uncertain. Material: peripheral blood. The rearranged chain carries TRBV19 and TRBJ2-1; the D gene assignment is ambiguous. The DNA sequence is given as TGTGCCAGTAGTATGGCGGTCTACAATGAGCAGTTCTTC. Protein translation: CASSMAVYNEQFF.